The clone carrying this TCR beta chain was counted many times. The data derive from a study of molecular identifiers for immune sequencing clone quantification. TCRdb re-called the PCR reads through MiXCR, storing one row per CDR3 protein. The sample lists hundreds of thousands of distinct CDR3 sequences, 25% occurring once. V dropped 5 bases and J dropped 3; count of bases not matched to a gene: 7. The CDR3 runs to 15 residues. CDR1 and CDR2 from the germline V gene are DFQATT and SNEGSKA (reference sequence). The sample was naive CD8+ T cells from blood, with Jurkat cell RNA spiked in. Specified subset: FACS-sorted CD8+CD4-CCR7+CD45RA+ naive T cells. The J gene is TRBJ2-3, the V gene TRBV20-1; 11 bases are a match to TRBD2. This clonotype was obtained from a human donor in good health. Some libraries in this study had Jurkat cell RNA spiked in. The CDR3 sequence: CSAETSGVGTDTQYF. As DNA, the CDR3 is TGCAGTGCTGAGACTAGCGGGGTGGGTACAGATACGCAGTATTTT.